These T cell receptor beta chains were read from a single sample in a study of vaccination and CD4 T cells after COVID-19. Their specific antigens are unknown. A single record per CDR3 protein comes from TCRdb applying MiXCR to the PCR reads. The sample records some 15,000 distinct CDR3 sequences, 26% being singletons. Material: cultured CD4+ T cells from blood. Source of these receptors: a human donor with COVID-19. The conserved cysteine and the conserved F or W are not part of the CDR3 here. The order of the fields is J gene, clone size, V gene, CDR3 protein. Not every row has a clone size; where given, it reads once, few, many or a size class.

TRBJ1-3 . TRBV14 ASSQDRGLGSGNTIY
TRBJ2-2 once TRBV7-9 ASSSTLAGELF
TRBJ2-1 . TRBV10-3 AISESLAGGPGNEQF
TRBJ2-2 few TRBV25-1 ASGRLTGELF
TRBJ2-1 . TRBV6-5 ASSYGTQAYNEQF
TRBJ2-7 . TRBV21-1 ASSKSYKRAGYEQY
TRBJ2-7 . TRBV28 ASSSGDRAYEQY
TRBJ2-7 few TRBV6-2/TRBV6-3 ASGSGGYGYEQY
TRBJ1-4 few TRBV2 ASNEQGPNEKLF
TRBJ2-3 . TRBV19 ASTLGSSRSGDTQY
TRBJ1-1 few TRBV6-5 ASSYRRGAEAF
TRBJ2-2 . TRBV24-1 ATSRGGFGQGNTGELF
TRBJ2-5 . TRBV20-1 SAPAKGGRETQY
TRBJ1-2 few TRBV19 ASSIRGQGAVGYT